The clone carrying this TCR beta chain appeared a few times. What it binds is not known. Produced via immunoSEQ multiplex PCR; TCRdb's table is partial and in-frame only. This table holds about 120,000 clones, roughly nine tenths found once. The sample belongs to a study of T cell responses to AZD1222 COVID-19 vaccine. Study-level points and caveats: Epitopes outside B.1.351 and B.1.1.7 mutated regions reportedly drew nearly half of spike TCRs.

V was clipped by 4 bases and J by 3 bases; unmatched bases: 4. CDR1 and CDR2 from the germline V gene are SGHNT and YYREEE (reference sequence). The length of the CDR3 is 17 residues. The receptor was derived from an adult in good health. The chain couples TRBV5-4 to TRBJ2-2, with 15 bases lining up with TRBD2. Source: peripheral blood, taken on day 0 of AZD1222 vaccination. CDR3 in DNA: TGTGCCAGCAGCGCCGGACTAGCGGGAGGGGACACCGGGGAGCTGTTTTTT. This sequence encodes CASSAGLAGGDTGELFF.